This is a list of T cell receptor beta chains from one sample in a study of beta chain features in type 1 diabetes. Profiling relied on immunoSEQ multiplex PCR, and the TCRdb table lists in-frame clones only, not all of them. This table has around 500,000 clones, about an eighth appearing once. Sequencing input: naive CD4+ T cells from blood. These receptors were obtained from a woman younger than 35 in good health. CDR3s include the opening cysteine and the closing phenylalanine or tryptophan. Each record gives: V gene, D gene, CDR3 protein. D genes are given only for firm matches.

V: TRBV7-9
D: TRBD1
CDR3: CASSLGPLGGYGYTF

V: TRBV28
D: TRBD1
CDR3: CASRTGGGEAFF

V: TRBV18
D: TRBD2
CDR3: CASSPITAGVPYEQYF

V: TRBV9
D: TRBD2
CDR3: CASSVAPSGGVDTQYF

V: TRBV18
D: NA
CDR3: CASSPTSDEQYF

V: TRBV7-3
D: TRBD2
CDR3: CASSIIAGVAYNEQFF

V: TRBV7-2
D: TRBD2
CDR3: CASSSLLGGETQYF

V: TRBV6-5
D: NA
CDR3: CASSPVISSYNEQFF

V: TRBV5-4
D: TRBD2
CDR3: CASSLVILAGTTDTQYF

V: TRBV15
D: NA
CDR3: CATSRDGRVEAFF

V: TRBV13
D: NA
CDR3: CASSPREVTSYEQYF

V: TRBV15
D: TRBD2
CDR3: CATRSAGGKETQYF

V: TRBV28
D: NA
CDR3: CASSVPGAGTDTQYF

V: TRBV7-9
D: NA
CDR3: CASSLGDSGYTF

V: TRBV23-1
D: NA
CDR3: CASRGRGETEAFF

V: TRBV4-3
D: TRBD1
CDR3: CASSQVSGRGRKVTQYF

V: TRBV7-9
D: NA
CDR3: CASSLSQVTEAFF

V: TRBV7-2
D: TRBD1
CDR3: CASSFRTGRDEQFF

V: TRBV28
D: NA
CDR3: CASSRWETEAFF

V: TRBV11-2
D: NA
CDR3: CASRGTRRDQETQYF

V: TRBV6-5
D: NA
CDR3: CASSLLDGHTGELFF

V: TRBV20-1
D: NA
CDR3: CSAISSYEQYF

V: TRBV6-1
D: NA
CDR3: CASSVLGNTGELFF

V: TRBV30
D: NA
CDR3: CAWSVRPNGRNEKLFF

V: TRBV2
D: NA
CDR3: CASRQGPTYTDTQYF

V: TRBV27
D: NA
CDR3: CASSPNKVNTEAFF

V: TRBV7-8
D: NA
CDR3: CASSLGGWNTEAFF

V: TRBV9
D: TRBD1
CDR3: CASSSQDRVNSPLHF

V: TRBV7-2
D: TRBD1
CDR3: CASSLDRGTASTGELFF

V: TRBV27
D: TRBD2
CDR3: CASSSLAGGYNEQYF

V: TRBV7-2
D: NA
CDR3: CASSLARREEQYF

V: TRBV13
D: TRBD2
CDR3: CASQLAGNTGELFF

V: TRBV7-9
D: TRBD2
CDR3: CASSLAASGIYEQYF

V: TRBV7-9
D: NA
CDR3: CASSLGSTILETQYF

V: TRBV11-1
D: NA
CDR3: CASSLTLVGETQYF

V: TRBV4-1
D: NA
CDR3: CASSQGSSDRHNEKLFF

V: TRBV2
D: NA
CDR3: CASSDYEQYF

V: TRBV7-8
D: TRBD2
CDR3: CASSPYEAGMRNEQFF

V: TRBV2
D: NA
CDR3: CASSLQGRRDIQYF

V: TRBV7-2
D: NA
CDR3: CASSLWQGGYEQYF

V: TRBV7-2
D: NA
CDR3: CASSLLQGNTEAFF

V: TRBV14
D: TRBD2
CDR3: CASSHRGRFYNEQFF

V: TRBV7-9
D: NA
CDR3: CASSLNTNYGYTF

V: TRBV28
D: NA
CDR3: CASRAQGNGYGYTF

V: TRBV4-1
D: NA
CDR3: CASSQDWGVERPDTQYF

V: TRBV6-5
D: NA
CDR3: CASSSPTVTYEQYF

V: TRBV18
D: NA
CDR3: CASSPIASSGTSTDTQYF

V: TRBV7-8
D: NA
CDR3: CASGAGMNTEAFF

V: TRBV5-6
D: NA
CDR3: CASSLRIAQFF

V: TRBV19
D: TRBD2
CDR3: CASIQTVAGVEQFF

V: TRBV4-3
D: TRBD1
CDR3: CASSRTRGTVNSPLHF

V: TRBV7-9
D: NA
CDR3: CASSLRADGAEAFF

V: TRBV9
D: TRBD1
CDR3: CASSRDRGPQETQYF

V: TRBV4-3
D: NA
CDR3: CASSQDVQKDYGYTF

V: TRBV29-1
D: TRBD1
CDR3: CSVVRQGRNTIYF

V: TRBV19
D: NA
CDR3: CASNTGPAEKLFF

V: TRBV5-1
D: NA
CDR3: CASSLGQGRVKNIQYF